This entry lists 16 T cell receptor beta chains sequenced from one sample in a study of T-cell reconstitution after alpha-beta-depleted transplantation in children. For TCRbeta, the library was prepared with unique molecular identifiers. TCRdb analysed the PCR reads with MiXCR anew, one entry per CDR3 protein. The table includes 200,000 to 250,000 distinct CDR3 sequences, approximately 9.5% detected once. Sequences were derived from PBMCs from the stem cell graft donor, sampled from the stem cell graft. Receptors originate from a human donor who donated a stem cell graft to a child with acute lymphoblastic leukemia.

The chain carries TRBV9 and TRBJ1-1; no clear D gene. Germline values: CDR1 SGDLS, CDR2 YYNGEE. This CDR3 spans 8 amino acids. With 9 bases removed from V and 8 bases from J, the gap between germline ends came to 5 bases. In DNA, the CDR3 is TGTGCCATAGGGGAAGCTTTCTTT. It translates to CAIGEAFF.

This clonotype was counted many times. This chain joins TRBV3-1 and TRBJ1-3; no clear D gene. The CDR3 runs 16 residues. Trimming took 1 base from V and 0 from J, leaving 10 bases between them. Germline CDR1 and CDR2: LGHDT and YNNKEL (reference sequence). The CDR3: CASSQGRSLSGNTIYF. CDR3 in DNA: TGTGCCAGCAGCCAAGGACGGAGCCTCTCTGGAAACACCATATATTTT.

This clonotype was counted only a few times. The genes are TRBV27 and TRBJ1-5, with TRBD1 matching over 9 bases. The germline CDR1 and CDR2 sequences are MNHEY and SMNVEV (reference sequence). With V trimmed by 8 bases and J by 3 bases, 5 bases remained unmatched. This CDR3 is 14 amino acids long. In DNA, the CDR3 is TGTGCCAGCTCTACAGGGGGCCTCAATCAGCCCCAGCATTTT. Translating it yields CASSTGGLNQPQHF.

For this clonotype: Because it lacks the conserved phenylalanine or tryptophan at the end, this CDR3 is likely a read error. The V and J genes are TRBV5-1 and TRBJ2-5; 10 nucleotides align to TRBD1. V shed 4 bases, J shed 4 bases, and the junction held 4 bases outside the gene matches. CDR3 length equals 14 residues. The germline V gene encodes CDR1 SGHRS and CDR2 YFSETQ. The DNA of the CDR3 is TGCGCCAGCAGCGCCGGGACAGGGGCAGAGACCCAGTACTCC. Protein sequence: CASSAGTGAETQYS.

The chain links TRBV6-4 to TRBJ1-1, with 9 bases aligning to TRBD1. Germline V CDR1 and CDR2: MRHNA, SNTAGT. This CDR3 has 15 amino acids. The J segment lost 1 base and the V segment lost 6 bases, leaving 6 bases of the junction unmatched. Here the CDR3 reads CASSPRDRENTEAFF. CDR3 nucleotides: TGTGCCAGCAGCCCCCGGGACAGGGAGAACACTGAAGCTTTCTTT.

Ten or more counts support this clonotype. The genes are TRBV7-6 and TRBJ2-2, with D possibly TRBD2 on 6 matching bases. Germline values: CDR1 SGHVS, CDR2 FNYEAQ. The CDR3 is 15 amino acids. The germline V and J ends were trimmed by 5 bases and 2 bases, with 12 bases remaining between them. Here the CDR3 DNA reads TGTGCCAGCAGCCGAACCACTAGCAACACCGGGGAGCTGTTTTTT. Translated: CASSRTTSNTGELFF.

This clonotype has at least ten counts. The chain couples TRBV20-1 to TRBJ2-5, with no clear D. The germline CDR1 and CDR2 sequences are DFQATT and SNEGSKA (reference sequence). Trimming cost V 3 bases and J 4 bases, with 9 bases left between them. The CDR3 consists of 12 residues. CDR3 nucleotide sequence: TGCAGTGCTAGCCACTACCTAGAGACCCAGTACTTC. This sequence encodes CSASHYLETQYF.

The sample holds a few counts of this clonotype. V usage is TRBV5-1 and J usage is TRBJ1-5; unclear D gene. Germline CDR1 SGHRS, CDR2 YFSETQ. Trimming stripped 1 base from V and 4 bases from J, with 15 bases between. This CDR3 contains 16 residues. CDR3 protein: CASSLMGRAVNQPQHF. The CDR3 coding sequence is TGCGCCAGCAGCTTGATGGGAAGGGCCGTGAATCAGCCCCAGCATTTT.

This clonotype is medium-sized by share. V usage is TRBV7-2 and J usage is TRBJ2-2; D remains unclear. With 5 bases removed from V and 0 bases from J, the gap between germline ends came to 10 bases. The V gene's germline CDR1 is SGHTA and CDR2 FQGNSA. The length of the CDR3 is 15 residues. The CDR3: CASSPDATNTGELFF. CDR3 bases: TGTGCCAGCAGCCCGGACGCCACGAACACCGGGGAGCTGTTTTTT.

As concerns this clonotype: A much larger clone lies a single base off, so this may be a read error. The chain employs TRBV20-1 and TRBJ1-1; TRBD1 matches at 7 bases. The CDR3 totals 16 residues. Germline values: CDR1 DFQATT, CDR2 SNEGSKA (reference sequence). CDR3 residues: CIARGGVRQGRTEAFF. CDR3 sequence (DNA): TGCATTGCTAGAGGAGGGGTACGACAGGGAAGGACTGAAGCTTTCTTT.

This clonotype was seen a few times. The CDR3 here is CSVETSGIYNEQFF. As DNA, the CDR3 is TGCAGCGTTGAAACTAGCGGGATCTACAATGAGCAGTTCTTC. V usage is TRBV29-1 and J usage is TRBJ2-1; TRBD2 matches 10 bases. Germline CDR1 reads SQVTM; CDR2 reads ANQGSEA. Unmatched junction bases numbered 1, after V lost 2 bases and J lost 3 bases. This CDR3 contains 14 residues.

This clonotype has at least ten counts. The chain links TRBV7-6 to TRBJ2-5; D not certain. The germline V and J ends were trimmed by 5 bases and 5 bases, with 18 bases remaining between them. CDR3 length equals 15 residues. CDR1 is SGHVS and CDR2 is FNYEAQ in the germline V gene. The CDR3 region is CASSQEPIRKETQYF. In DNA form, the CDR3 reads TGTGCCAGCAGCCAGGAGCCGATCCGAAAGGAGACCCAGTACTTC.

V is TRBV20-1 and J is TRBJ1-1, with TRBD1 identical over 10 bases. Per germline, CDR1 DFQATT and CDR2 SNEGSKA (reference sequence). The ends lost 1 base at V and 4 bases at J; junction bases unmatched: 12. The CDR3 covers 17 residues. CDR3 loop: CSARVPPRQGAGTEAFF. The CDR3 nucleotides are TGCAGTGCTAGAGTTCCCCCTCGACAGGGGGCAGGCACTGAAGCTTTCTTT.

At least ten counts were recorded for this clonotype. V and J are TRBV11-2 and TRBJ2-5, with 11 bases lining up with TRBD2. The trim removed 4 bases at V and 3 bases at J, leaving 7 bases unmatched. The germline V gene has CDR1 SGHAT and CDR2 FQNNGV. The CDR3 length is 16 residues. The chain's CDR3 is CASSSHGTSGKETQYF. In DNA, the CDR3 is TGTGCCAGCAGCTCACACGGGACTAGCGGAAAAGAGACCCAGTACTTC.

The V and J genes are TRBV18 and TRBJ2-5, with D perhaps being TRBD1 or TRBD2 (5 bases each). The CDR3 has 13 amino acids. Germline CDR1 and CDR2: KGHSH and LQKENI. Trimming removed 5 bases from V and 5 bases from J, with 12 bases in between. CDR3 region: CASSGGHRETQYF. CDR3 DNA: TGTGCCAGCTCAGGGGGTCATCGGGAGACCCAGTACTTC. The full variable domain, rest sourced from reference TRBV18 and TRBJ2-5, is NAGVMQNPRHLVRRRGQEARLRCSPMKGHSHVYWYRQLPEEGLKFMVYLQKENIIDESGMPKERFSAEFPKEGPSILRIQQVVRGDSAAYFCASSGGHRETQYFGPGTRLLVL.

This clonotype was found a few times. The chain joins TRBV2 to TRBJ2-7; D is undetermined. V lost 2 bases and J 5 bases, leaving 10 bases between the germline ends. In germline, CDR1 is SNHLY, CDR2 FYNNEI. The CDR3 is 13 amino acids. The CDR3 loop is CASSEYSWDEQYF. The DNA of the CDR3 is TGTGCCAGCAGTGAATACTCCTGGGACGAGCAGTACTTC.